The sample holds one count of the clone carrying this T cell receptor beta chain. This CDR3 contains 15 residues. CDR1 is SQVTM and CDR2 is ANQGSEA in the germline V gene. The V and J ends lost 8 bases and 6 bases, in that order; junction bases with no gene match: 14. This entry comes from a study of blood T cell repertoires in COVID-19. Measured with immunoSEQ multiplex PCR; TCRdb has only the in-frame clones, and not every one. The sample has 270,000 or so clones, 84% seen once; the top ten hold roughly 8.6%. Sequenced input: peripheral blood. J is TRBJ2-7 and V is TRBV29-1, with 12 bases identical to TRBD1. The source of this sequence is a human donor in a cohort sampled during active COVID-19. The CDR3: CSSRGWGQGAFEQYF. The CDR3 DNA follows: TGCAGCTCCCGAGGGTGGGGACAGGGGGCATTCGAGCAGTACTTC.